Included here is one T cell receptor beta chain sequence, with context. This sample was taken from a study of blood T cells in healthy people across ages. The second PCR ran roughly 6 to 11 cycles with a sample-barcoded 5' primer and J-beta primers. TCRdb re-derived calls from the 5' RACE reads in MiXCR, one entry per CDR3 protein. The table lists 1.5 million to 2 million distinct CDR3 sequences, 49% of them singletons, with around 2.1% in the top ten. The CDR3 has 16 amino acids. The junction had 9 bases not matched to a gene; V was cut back by 6 bases and J by 0 bases. Germline V gives CDR1 MNHNY, CDR2 SVGAGI (reference sequence).

The source material was blood. This chain joins TRBV6-6 and TRBJ2-3, with 7 bases matching TRBD2. This TCR was sampled from a middle-aged woman in good health. The CDR3 here is CASSPGRAPSTDTQYF. The CDR3 nucleotides read TGTGCCAGCAGCCCAGGGAGGGCCCCTAGCACAGATACGCAGTATTTT.